The T cell receptor beta chain described here comes from a study of blood T cell repertoires in COVID-19. In the study overall: Some COVID-19 samples were acute and others convalescent; all came from the United States, Italy and Spain.

CDR3 length: 13 residues. Looked up from germline, CDR1 is MNHEY and CDR2 is SVGAGI. J gave up 5 bases and V 8 bases, and 2 bases lay outside the gene matches. Repertoires were generated with immunoSEQ multiplex PCR, while TCRdb's copy carries only in-frame clones and drops some. This table has fewer than 95,000 clones, roughly 88% appearing once. The clonotype originates from a man in his forties or fifties with active or convalescent COVID-19. The sequenced sample consisted of peripheral blood. The rearrangement links TRBV6-5 to TRBJ2-2; 10 bases are shared with TRBD1. The chain's CDR3 is CASGGQGTGELFF. For the CDR3, the DNA is TGTGCCAGCGGGGGACAGGGGACCGGGGAGCTGTTTTTT.